These 8 T cell receptor beta chains share one sample of origin, sequenced in a study of T cells in narcolepsy. Repertoires were generated with immunoSEQ multiplex PCR, while TCRdb's copy carries only in-frame clones and drops some. The sample has just over 20,000 clones, about 90% seen once. The sequenced material came from CD45RA- memory CD4+ T cells from PBMCs. These receptors all come from a human donor with narcolepsy.

The chain carries TRBV30 and TRBJ1-1; the D is unclear. The CDR3 is 14 amino acids. V was clipped by 0 bases and J by 5 bases, with 13 bases between them. Germline CDR1 is GTSNPN and CDR2 is SVGIG (reference sequence). The CDR3 nucleotides read TGTGCCTGGAGTGTACTTGTTGGTTGGACTGAAGCTTTCTTT. This translates into CAWSVLVGWTEAFF. Variable domain in full (rest from reference TRBV30 and TRBJ1-1): SQTIHQWPATLVQPVGSPLSLECTVEGTSNPNLYWYRQAAGRGLQLLFYSVGIGQISSEVPQNLSASRPQDRQFILSSKKLLLSDSGFYLCAWSVLVGWTEAFFGQGTRLTVV.

CDR3 coding DNA: TGTGCCAGCAGCTATAACAACAATCAGCCCCAGCATTTT. Encoded protein: CASSYNNNQPQHF. The rearrangement joins TRBV7-8 to TRBJ1-5, with D unclear. The V gene lost 4 bases and the J gene lost 3 bases, with 7 bases spanning the gap. The germline CDR1 and CDR2 sequences are SGHVS and FQNEAQ. The CDR3 covers 13 residues.

This chain links TRBV12-2 with TRBJ2-7. TRBV12-2 is deemed a pseudogene. The CDR3 extends over 12 amino acids. The CDR3 DNA reads TGTGCAATCCCGGGCATCTCCTACGAGCAGTACTTC. Its protein is CAIPGISYEQYF.

The chain links TRBV19 to TRBJ1-2; D is unclear. Trimming removed 3 bases from V and 5 bases from J, with 7 bases in between. Germline V gene data show CDR1 as LNHDA and CDR2 as SQIVND (reference sequence). CDR3 size: 12 residues. The CDR3 region has the DNA TGTGCCAGTAGTATTCCGCTGTATGGCTACACCTTC. This codes for CASSIPLYGYTF.

The V call is TRBV7-8, the J call TRBJ2-7; no definite D call. Germline loops: CDR1 SGHVS, CDR2 FQNEAQ. This CDR3 region has 15 residues. Trimming stripped 5 bases from V and 2 bases from J, with 16 bases between. CDR3 residues: CASSAPRTAPYEQYF. CDR3 nucleotide sequence: TGTGCCAGCAGCGCCCCCAGGACGGCCCCCTACGAGCAGTACTTC.

The rearrangement links TRBV30 to TRBJ2-1; D unresolved. Germline CDR1 is GTSNPN and CDR2 is SVGIG (reference sequence). Deletions cut 5 bases from V and 0 bases from J, with 8 bases between. The CDR3 is made up of 13 amino acids. The DNA for the CDR3 is TGTGCCTGGGCCCCTAGCTCCTACAATGAGCAGTTCTTC. Residues: CAWAPSSYNEQFF.

The V call is TRBV5-1, the J call TRBJ1-6; possible D gene TRBD1, 5 bases. The CDR3 totals 18 residues. The V and J ends lost 0 bases and 6 bases respectively, with 19 bases between them. The germline CDR1 and CDR2 sequences are SGHRS and YFSETQ. The DNA for the CDR3 is TGCGCCAGCAGCTTGGGGGGACTCGTAGACAGATTTAATTCACCCCTCCACTTT. This sequence encodes CASSLGGLVDRFNSPLHF.

This chain joins TRBV7-9 and TRBJ2-4; no reliable D call. The CDR3 extends over 13 amino acids. Germline lookup yields CDR1 SEHNR and CDR2 FQNEAQ (reference sequence). Trimming removed 1 base at V and 6 bases at J, with 7 bases between. CDR3 amino acids: CASSLGGINIQYF. CDR3 coding DNA: TGTGCCAGCAGCTTAGGGGGAATAAACATTCAGTACTTC.